Shown below are 7 T cell receptor beta chains from a single sample sequenced in a study of blood T cell repertoires in COVID-19. Some clones are missing from TCRdb's copy, which holds only in-frame ones; the method was immunoSEQ multiplex PCR. The sample yields about 210,000 clones, 82% seen once. Sequenced sample: peripheral blood. The receptors come from a woman aged 40 to 50 with acute or convalescent COVID-19.

This chain links TRBV2 with TRBJ2-7, with D possibly matching TRBD2 (6 bases). The CDR3 consists of 16 residues. The germline V and J ends were trimmed by 6 bases and 3 bases, with 21 bases remaining between them. Germline CDR1 reads SNHLY; CDR2 reads FYNNEI. The CDR3 spells CASREGSGAPVYEQYF. CDR3 nucleotides: TGTGCCAGCAGGGAGGGTAGCGGAGCCCCCGTCTACGAGCAGTACTTC.

The rearrangement uses TRBV3-1 (or the pseudogene TRBV3-2) and TRBJ2-7, with 13 bases fitting TRBD2. With 2 bases clipped from V and 10 bases from J, the junction kept 5 bases outside the gene matches. CDR1 is LGHDT, CDR2 YNNKEL, per germline (reference sequence). This CDR3 has 14 amino acids. This chain's CDR3 is CASSQTGLAGPQYF. CDR3 in DNA: TGTGCCAGCAGCCAAACGGGACTAGCGGGGCCACAGTACTTC.

The CDR3 nucleotides are TGTGCCAGCAGTTACCTCCCGAGCTCCTATAATTCACCCCTCCACTTT. Translation: CASSYLPSSYNSPLHF. This chain joins TRBV6-2 or TRBV6-3 and TRBJ1-6; D is ambiguous. CDR3 size: 16 residues. Trimming removed 2 bases at V and 0 bases at J, with 8 bases between. Germline V gene sequence: CDR1 MNHEY, CDR2 SVGEGT.

The rearrangement links TRBV11-2 to TRBJ2-3; D call uncertain. The CDR3 runs to 15 residues. The V end lost 7 bases, the J end lost 2 bases, and 16 bases lay between the germline ends. Germline V gene sequence: CDR1 SGHAT, CDR2 FQNNGV. The CDR3 protein is CASNSRGTDTDTQYF. DNA of the CDR3: TGTGCCAGCAACTCAAGAGGCACGGACACAGATACGCAGTATTTT.

The chain joins TRBV9 to TRBJ2-3, with D maybe TRBD2 (6 bases). The CDR3 is 14 amino acids. The V gene's germline CDR1 is SGDLS and CDR2 YYNGEE. V was cut by 5 bases and J by 3 bases, with 13 bases left in between. The CDR3 spells CASRGGAQTDTQYF. CDR3 nucleotides: TGTGCCAGCAGGGGCGGGGCCCAGACAGATACGCAGTATTTT. Full variable domain (missing parts from reference TRBV9 and TRBJ2-3): DSGVTQTPKHLITATGQRVTLRCSPRSGDLSVYWYQQSLDQGLQFLIQYYNGEERAKGNILERFSAQQFPDLHSELNLSSLELGDSALYFCASRGGAQTDTQYFGPGTRLTVL.

The rearrangement links TRBV3-1 (or the pseudogene TRBV3-2) to TRBJ2-1; 8 nucleotides align to TRBD2. The CDR3 spans 19 residues. Germline V gives CDR1 LGHDT, CDR2 YNNKEL (reference sequence). With V trimmed by 2 bases and J by 0 bases, 12 bases remained unmatched. In DNA, the CDR3 is TGTGCCAGCAGCCAATCGACCCAAGAAAGCGGGAGCTCCTACAATGAGCAGTTCTTC. This encodes CASSQSTQESGSSYNEQFF.

V and J are TRBV2 and TRBJ2-2, with 7 bases matching TRBD2. The CDR3 covers 15 residues. V was pared by 5 bases and J by 6 bases, with 9 bases of the junction left unmatched. Germline CDR1 is SNHLY and CDR2 is FYNNEI. CDR3 sequence reads: CASSLASRGAGELFF. Here the CDR3 DNA reads TGTGCCAGCAGTCTTGCTTCCCGGGGGGCCGGGGAGCTGTTTTTT.